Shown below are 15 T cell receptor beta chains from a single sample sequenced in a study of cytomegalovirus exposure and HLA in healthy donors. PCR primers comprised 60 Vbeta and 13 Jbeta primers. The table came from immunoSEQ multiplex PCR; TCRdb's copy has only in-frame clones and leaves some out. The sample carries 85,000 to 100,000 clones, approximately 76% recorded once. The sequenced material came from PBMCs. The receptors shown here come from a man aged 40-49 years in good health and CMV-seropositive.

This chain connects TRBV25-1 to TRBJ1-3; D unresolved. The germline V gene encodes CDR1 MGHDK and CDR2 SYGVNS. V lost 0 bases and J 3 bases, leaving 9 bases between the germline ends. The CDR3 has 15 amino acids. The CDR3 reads CASSEYPDYGNTIYF. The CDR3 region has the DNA TGTGCCAGCAGTGAATACCCAGACTATGGAAACACCATATATTTT.

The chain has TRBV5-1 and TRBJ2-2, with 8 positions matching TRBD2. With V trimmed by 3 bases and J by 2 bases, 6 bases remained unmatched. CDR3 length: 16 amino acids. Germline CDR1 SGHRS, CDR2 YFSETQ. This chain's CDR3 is CASSYGTRSNTGELFF. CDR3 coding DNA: TGCGCCAGCAGCTACGGGACTAGATCTAACACCGGGGAGCTGTTTTTT. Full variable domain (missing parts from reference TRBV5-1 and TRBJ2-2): KAGVTQTPRYLIKTRGQQVTLSCSPISGHRSVSWYQQTPGQGLQFLFEYFSETQRNKGNFPGRFSGRQFSNSRSEMNVSTLELGDSALYLCASSYGTRSNTGELFFGEGSRLTVL.

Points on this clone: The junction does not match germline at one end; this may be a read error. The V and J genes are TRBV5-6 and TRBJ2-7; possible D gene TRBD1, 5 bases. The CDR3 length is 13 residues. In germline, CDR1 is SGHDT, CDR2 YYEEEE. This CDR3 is CASSSLGMSGWAF. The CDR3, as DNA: TGTGCCAGCAGCAGCTTGGGTATGTCAGGGTGGGCCTTC.

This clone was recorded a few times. The CDR3 here is CASSQPGEGDNEQFF. The CDR3 DNA reads as TGCGCCAGCAGCCAACCAGGGGAGGGGGACAATGAGCAGTTCTTC. The chain carries TRBV4-1 and TRBJ2-1, with TRBD2 as a possible D gene (7 bases). CDR1 MGHRA and CDR2 YSYEKL come from the germline V gene. The V end was cut by 2 bases, the J end by 5 bases, with 13 bases between. The CDR3 sequence is 15 residues long.

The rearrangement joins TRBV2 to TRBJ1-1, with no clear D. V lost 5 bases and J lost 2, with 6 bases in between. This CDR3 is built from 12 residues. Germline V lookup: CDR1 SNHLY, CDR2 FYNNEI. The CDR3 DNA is TGTGCCAGCAGTCGGTCCAACACTGAAGCTTTCTTT. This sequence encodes CASSRSNTEAFF.

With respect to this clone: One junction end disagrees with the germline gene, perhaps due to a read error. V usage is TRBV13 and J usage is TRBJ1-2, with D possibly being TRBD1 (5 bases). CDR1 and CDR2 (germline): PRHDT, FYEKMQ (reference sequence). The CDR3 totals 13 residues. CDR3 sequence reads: CASRLGHSYGYTF. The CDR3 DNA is TGTGCCAGCAGATTAGGACATTCCTATGGCTACACCTTC. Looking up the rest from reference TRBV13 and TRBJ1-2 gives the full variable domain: AAGVIQSPRHLIKEKRETATLKCYPIPRHDTVYWYQQGPGQDPQFLISFYEKMQSDKGSIPDRFSAQQFSDYHSELNMSSLELGDSALYFCASRLGHSYGYTFGSGTRLTVV.

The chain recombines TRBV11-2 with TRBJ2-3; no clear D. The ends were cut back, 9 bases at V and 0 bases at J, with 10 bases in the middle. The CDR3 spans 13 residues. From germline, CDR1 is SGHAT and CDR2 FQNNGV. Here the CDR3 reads CASTYSSTDTQYF. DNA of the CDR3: TGTGCCAGTACCTATTCTAGCACAGATACGCAGTATTTT. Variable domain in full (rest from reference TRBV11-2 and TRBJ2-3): EAGVAQSPRYKIIEKRQSVAFWCNPISGHATLYWYQQILGQGPKLLIQFQNNGVVDDSQLPKDRFSAERLKGVDSTLKIQPAKLEDSAVYLCASTYSSTDTQYFGPGTRLTVL.

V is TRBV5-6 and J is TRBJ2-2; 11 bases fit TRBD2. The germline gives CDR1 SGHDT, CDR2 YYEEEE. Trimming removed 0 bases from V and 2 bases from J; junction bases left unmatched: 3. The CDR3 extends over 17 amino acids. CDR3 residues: CASSLVTSGSNTGELFF. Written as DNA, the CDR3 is TGTGCCAGCAGCTTGGTAACTAGCGGGAGCAACACCGGGGAGCTGTTTTTT.

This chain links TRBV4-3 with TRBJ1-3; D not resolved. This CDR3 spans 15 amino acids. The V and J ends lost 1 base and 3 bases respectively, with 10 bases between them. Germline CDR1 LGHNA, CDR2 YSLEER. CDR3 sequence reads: CASSQALAGGNTIYF. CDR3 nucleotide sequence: TGCGCCAGCAGCCAAGCCCTGGCAGGTGGAAACACCATATATTTT.

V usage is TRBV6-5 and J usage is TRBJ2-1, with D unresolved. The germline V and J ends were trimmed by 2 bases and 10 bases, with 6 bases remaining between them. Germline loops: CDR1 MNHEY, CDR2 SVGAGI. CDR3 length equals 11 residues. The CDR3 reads CASSYISEQFF. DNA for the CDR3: TGTGCCAGCAGTTACATTTCGGAGCAGTTCTTC.

CDR3 protein: CASSLGPAGSREQYF. CDR3 in DNA: TGTGCCAGCAGCCTGGGGCCAGCGGGAAGCCGCGAGCAGTACTTC. The V gene is TRBV5-6, the J gene TRBJ2-7; 7 nucleotides align to TRBD2. The V and J ends lost 4 bases and 6 bases, in that order; junction bases with no gene match: 13. The CDR3 loop spans 15 amino acids. From germline, CDR1 is SGHDT and CDR2 YYEEEE.

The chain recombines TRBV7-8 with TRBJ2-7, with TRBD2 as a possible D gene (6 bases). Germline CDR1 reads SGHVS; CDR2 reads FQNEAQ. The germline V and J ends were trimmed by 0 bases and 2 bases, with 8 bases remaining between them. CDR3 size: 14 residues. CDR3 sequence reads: CASSLAGEAYEQYF. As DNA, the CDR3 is TGTGCCAGCAGCTTAGCCGGGGAGGCCTACGAGCAGTACTTC. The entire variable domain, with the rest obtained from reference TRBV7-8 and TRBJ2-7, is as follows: GAGVSQSPRYKVAKRGQDVALRCDPISGHVSLFWYQQALGQGPEFLTYFQNEAQLDKSGLPSDRFFAERPEGSVSTLKIQRTQQEDSAVYLCASSLAGEAYEQYFGPGTRLTVT.

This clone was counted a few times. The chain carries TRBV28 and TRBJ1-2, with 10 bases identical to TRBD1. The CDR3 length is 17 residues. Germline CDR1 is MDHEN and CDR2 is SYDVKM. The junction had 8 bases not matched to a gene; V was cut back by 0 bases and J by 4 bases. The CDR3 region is CASSLWTGQGSSYGYTF. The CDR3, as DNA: TGTGCCAGCAGTTTATGGACGGGACAGGGGTCGAGCTATGGCTACACCTTC.

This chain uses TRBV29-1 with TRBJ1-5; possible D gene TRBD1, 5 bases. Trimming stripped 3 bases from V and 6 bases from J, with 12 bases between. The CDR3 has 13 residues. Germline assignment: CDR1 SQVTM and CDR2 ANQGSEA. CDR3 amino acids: CSVEIQGGQPQHF. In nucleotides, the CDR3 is TGCAGCGTTGAGATCCAGGGCGGTCAGCCCCAGCATTTT. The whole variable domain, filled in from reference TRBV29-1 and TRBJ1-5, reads SAVISQKPSRDICQRGTSLTIQCQVDSQVTMMFWYRQQPGQSLTLIATANQGSEATYESGFVIDKFPISRPNLTFSTLTVSNMSPEDSSIYLCSVEIQGGQPQHFGDGTRLSIL.

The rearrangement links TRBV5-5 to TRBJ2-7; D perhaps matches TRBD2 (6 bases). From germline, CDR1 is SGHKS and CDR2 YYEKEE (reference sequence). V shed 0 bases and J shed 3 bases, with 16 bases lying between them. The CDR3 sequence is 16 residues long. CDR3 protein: CASSLGTTSPVYEQYF. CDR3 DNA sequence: TGTGCCAGCAGCTTGGGGACTACGAGCCCAGTCTACGAGCAGTACTTC.